Detailed here is one TCR beta chain. The data derive from a study of blood T cell repertoires in COVID-19. Turning to the study itself: Donors in the United States, Italy and Spain gave samples during acute or convalescent COVID-19. The cDNA or gDNA used as material had been derived from T cells, B-cell-depleted T cells, or PBMCs.

Study processing details: Reference gene primer amplification gave nucleated cell count estimates. Data came from immunoSEQ multiplex PCR; TCRdb stores just in-frame clones and leaves some out. That table gives V, J and clone size, and the DNA gave D and trimming. Of over 45,000 clones detected, around nine tenths appear once; the ten largest clones hold approximately 7.1%. This CDR3 is built from 15 residues. Germline-derived CDR1 and CDR2 are MNHEY and SMNVEV (reference sequence). V lost 7 bases to trimming and J lost 0 bases; unmatched junction nucleotides: 6. This TCR was recovered from a man aged 50 or older with active COVID-19. This chain links TRBV27 with TRBJ2-1; TRBD1 agrees at 7 bases. Source material: peripheral blood. The CDR3 is CASTQQGRSYNEQFF. The DNA for the CDR3 is TGTGCCAGCACCCAACAGGGGCGCTCCTACAATGAGCAGTTCTTC.